Detailed here is one T cell receptor (beta chain). Trimming cost V 4 bases and J 4 bases; bases outside gene matches: 6. The CDR3 runs to 14 residues. CDR1 MNHEY and CDR2 SVGAGI come from the germline V gene. Researchers ran the PCR with 60 Vbeta and 13 Jbeta primers. The method was immunoSEQ multiplex PCR; TCRdb's version includes in-frame clones alone and lacks a portion of them. In the table there are around 92,000 clones, roughly four fifths of which are singletons. The source of the sample is a study of cytomegalovirus exposure and HLA in healthy donors. Sample: PBMCs. The sequence came from a female donor in good health and CMV-seropositive. V and J are TRBV6-5 and TRBJ1-2, with 7 bases fitting TRBD1. The CDR3 loop reads CASSSGGGLYGYTF. CDR3 nucleotides: TGTGCCAGCAGTTCTGGAGGGGGCCTCTATGGCTACACCTTC.